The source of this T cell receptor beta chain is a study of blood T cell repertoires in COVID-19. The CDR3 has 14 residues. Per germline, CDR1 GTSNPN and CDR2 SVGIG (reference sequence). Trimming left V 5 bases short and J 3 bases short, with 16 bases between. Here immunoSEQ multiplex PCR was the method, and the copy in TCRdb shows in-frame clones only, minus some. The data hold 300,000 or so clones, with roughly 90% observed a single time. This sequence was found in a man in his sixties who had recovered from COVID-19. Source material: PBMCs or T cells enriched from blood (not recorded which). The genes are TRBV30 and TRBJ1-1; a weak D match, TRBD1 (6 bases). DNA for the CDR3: TGTGCCTGGTCGAGGACAGTCGGGTACACTGAAGCTTTCTTT. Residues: CAWSRTVGYTEAFF.